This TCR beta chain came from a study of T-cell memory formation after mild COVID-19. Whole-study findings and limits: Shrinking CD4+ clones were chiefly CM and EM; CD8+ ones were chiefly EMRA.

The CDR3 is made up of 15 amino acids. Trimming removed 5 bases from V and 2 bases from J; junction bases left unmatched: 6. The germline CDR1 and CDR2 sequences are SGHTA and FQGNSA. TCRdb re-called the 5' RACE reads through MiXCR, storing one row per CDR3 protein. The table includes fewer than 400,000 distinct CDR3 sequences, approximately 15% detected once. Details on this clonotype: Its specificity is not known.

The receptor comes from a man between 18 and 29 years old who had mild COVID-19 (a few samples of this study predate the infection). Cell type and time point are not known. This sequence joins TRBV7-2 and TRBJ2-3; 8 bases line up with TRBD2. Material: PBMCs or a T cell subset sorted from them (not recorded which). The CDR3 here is CASSARRGATDTQYF. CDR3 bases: TGTGCCAGCAGCGCCCGGCGGGGGGCCACAGATACGCAGTATTTT.